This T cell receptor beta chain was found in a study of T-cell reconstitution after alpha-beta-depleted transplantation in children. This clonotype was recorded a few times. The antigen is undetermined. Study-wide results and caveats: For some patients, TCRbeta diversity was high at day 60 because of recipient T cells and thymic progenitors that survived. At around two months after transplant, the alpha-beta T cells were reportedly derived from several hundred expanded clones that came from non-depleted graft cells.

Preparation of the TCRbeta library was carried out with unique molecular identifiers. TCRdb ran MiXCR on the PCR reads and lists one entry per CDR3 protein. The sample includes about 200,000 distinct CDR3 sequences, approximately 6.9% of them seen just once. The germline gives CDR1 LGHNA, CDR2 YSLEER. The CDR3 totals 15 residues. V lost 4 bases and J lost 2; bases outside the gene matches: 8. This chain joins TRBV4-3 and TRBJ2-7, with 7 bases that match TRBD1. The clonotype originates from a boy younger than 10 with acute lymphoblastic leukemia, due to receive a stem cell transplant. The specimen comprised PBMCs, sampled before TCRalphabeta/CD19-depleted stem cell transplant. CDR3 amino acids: CASSLGPGQPYEQYF. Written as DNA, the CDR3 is TGCGCCAGCAGCCTAGGGCCGGGACAGCCCTACGAGCAGTACTTC.